Given below is one T cell receptor beta chain in context. Deletions cut 1 base from V and 0 bases from J, with 11 bases between. From germline, CDR1 is SGHDN and CDR2 FVKESK. CDR3 length: 16 amino acids. The assay was immunoSEQ multiplex PCR, and TCRdb's table has in-frame clones only and misses some. The ten top clones account for 2% to 2.5%, within a sample of some 180,000 clones. The data were taken from a study of control samples from healthy donors and cancer patients. The V gene is TRBV14, the J gene TRBJ2-3; possible D gene TRBD1, 6 bases. This TCR was recovered from a woman aged 25 to 39 in good health. Material for sequencing was blood. CDR3 in amino acids: CASSQGTVLSTDTQYF. As DNA, the CDR3 is TGTGCCAGCAGCCAAGGGACAGTCCTAAGCACAGATACGCAGTATTTT.